The entry below gives a single T cell receptor beta chain sequence along with its context. Sequencing was performed with immunoSEQ multiplex PCR; in TCRdb, only in-frame clones are kept and a portion is missing. The repertoire includes around 200,000 clones, about 84% of them detected once, and about 7% sits in the top ten. Enrollees, about 18 to 89 years old, lived in 25 or so US areas. Allocation to cohorts depended on clinical history reported by the participants. These data are taken from a study of blood T cell repertoires in COVID-19. Trimming cost V 3 bases and J 2 bases, with 14 bases left between them. Germline loops: CDR1 MNHNS, CDR2 SASEGT. This CDR3 is 15 amino acids long.

This sequence was found in a woman aged 40 to 55 with acute COVID-19. J is TRBJ2-7 and V is TRBV6-1; perhaps TRBD2 as D (6 bases). Sequencing was performed on PBMCs or T cells enriched from blood (not recorded which). CDR3 residues: CASSEGQGGTYEQYF. The CDR3 nucleotides are TGTGCCAGCAGTGAGGGGCAGGGAGGTACCTACGAGCAGTACTTC.